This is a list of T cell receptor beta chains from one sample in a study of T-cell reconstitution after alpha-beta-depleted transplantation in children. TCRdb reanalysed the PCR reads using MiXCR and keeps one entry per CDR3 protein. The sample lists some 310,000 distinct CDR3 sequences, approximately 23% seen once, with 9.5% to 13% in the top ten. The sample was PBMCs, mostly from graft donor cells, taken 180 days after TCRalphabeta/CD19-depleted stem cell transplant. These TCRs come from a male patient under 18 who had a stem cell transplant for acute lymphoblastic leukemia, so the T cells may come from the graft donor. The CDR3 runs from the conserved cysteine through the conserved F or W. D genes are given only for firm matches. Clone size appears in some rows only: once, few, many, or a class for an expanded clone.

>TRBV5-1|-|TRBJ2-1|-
CASSTTGAYNEQFF
TGCGCCAGCAGCACAACGGGAGCCTACAATGAGCAGTTCTTC
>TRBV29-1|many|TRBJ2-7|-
CSVARGGSYYEQYF
TGCAGCGTAGCACGAGGGGGGAGCTACTACGAGCAGTACTTC
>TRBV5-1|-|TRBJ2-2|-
CASRDTLPNTGELFF
TGCGCCAGCAGGGACACTCTCCCGAACACCGGGGAGCTGTTTTTT
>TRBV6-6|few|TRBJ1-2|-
CASSLSYYGYTF
TGTGCCAGCAGCCTAAGTTACTATGGCTACACCTTC
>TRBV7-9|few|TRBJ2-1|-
CASSPPAGILNEQFF
TGTGCCAGCAGCCCTCCGGCGGGGATACTCAATGAGCAGTTCTTC
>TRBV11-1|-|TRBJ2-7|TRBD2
CAGSLGLAGGPGKHSEQYF
TGTGCCGGCAGCTTGGGACTAGCGGGAGGGCCTGGTAAACACTCCGAGCAGTACTTC
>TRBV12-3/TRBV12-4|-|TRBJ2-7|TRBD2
CASSVHTSTSGRPSYEQYF
TGTGCCAGCAGTGTCCATACCTCGACTAGCGGGAGGCCCTCCTACGAGCAGTACTTC
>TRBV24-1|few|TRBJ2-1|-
CATSDSSYNEQFF
TGTGCCACCAGTGACTCGTCCTACAATGAGCAGTTCTTC
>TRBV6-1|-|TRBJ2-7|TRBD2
CASRPSGKRYEQYF
TGTGCCAGCAGACCCAGCGGGAAACGGTACGAGCAGTACTTC
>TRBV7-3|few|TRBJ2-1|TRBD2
CASSSTSGNNEQFF
TGTGCCAGCAGCTCAACTAGCGGGAACAATGAGCAGTTCTTC
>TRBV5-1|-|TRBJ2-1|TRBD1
CASNPGTDNEQLF
TGCGCCAGCAATCCCGGGACAGACAATGAGCAGCTCTTC
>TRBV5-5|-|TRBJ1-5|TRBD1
CASSLGRDRGDQPQHF
TGTGCCAGCAGCTTAGGTAGGGACAGGGGGGACCAGCCCCAGCATTTT
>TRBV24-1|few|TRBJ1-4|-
CATSDPARGTTNEKLFF
TGTGCCACCAGTGACCCGGCAAGGGGCACAACTAATGAAAAACTGTTTTTT
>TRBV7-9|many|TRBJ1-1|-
CASSLQGLNTEAFF
TGTGCCAGCAGCTTACAGGGGTTGAACACTGAAGCTTTCTTT
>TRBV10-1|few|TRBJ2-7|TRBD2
CASSLSGRMNEQYF
TGCGCCAGCAGCCTTAGCGGGAGGATGAACGAGCAGTACTTC
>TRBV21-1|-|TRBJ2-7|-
CASKGREEHSYEQYF
TGTGCCAGCAAGGGGAGAGAAGAACACTCCTACGAGCAGTACTTC
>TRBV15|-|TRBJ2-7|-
CATSSLTGPYEQYF
TGTGCCACCAGCAGCCTAACAGGGCCCTACGAGCAGTACTTC
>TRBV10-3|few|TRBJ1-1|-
CAISLDRNTEAFF
TGTGCCATCAGTCTGGACAGGAACACTGAAGCTTTCTTT
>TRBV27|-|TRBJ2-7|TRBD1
CASSAQTGPALEQYF
TGTGCCAGCAGTGCCCAGACAGGGCCAGCACTCGAGCAGTACTTC
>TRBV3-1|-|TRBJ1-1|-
CASSQGARDTEAFF
TGTGCCAGCAGCCAGGGGGCTAGGGACACTGAAGCTTTCTTT
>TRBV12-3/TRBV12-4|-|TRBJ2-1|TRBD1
CASNLQGASYNEQFF
TGTGCCAGCAACCTACAGGGGGCCTCCTACAATGAGCAGTTCTTC
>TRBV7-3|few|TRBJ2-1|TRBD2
CASSFFVGGDYNEQFF
TGTGCCAGCAGCTTTTTTGTGGGGGGGGACTACAATGAGCAGTTCTTC
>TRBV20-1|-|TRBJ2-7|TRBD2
CSARGLDAYEQYF
TGCAGTGCTAGGGGACTAGACGCCTACGAGCAGTACTTC
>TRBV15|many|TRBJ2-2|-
CATSLVRGTGELFF
TGTGCCACCAGCCTAGTCAGGGGCACCGGGGAGCTGTTTTTT
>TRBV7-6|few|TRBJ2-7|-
CASSSEVYEQYF
TGTGCCAGCAGCTCGGAGGTCTACGAGCAGTACTTC
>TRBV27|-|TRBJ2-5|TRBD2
CASSPRGSSGETQYF
TGTGCCAGCAGCCCTCGCGGGAGTTCGGGAGAGACCCAGTACTTC
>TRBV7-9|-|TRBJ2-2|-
CASSPRDGRTGELFF
TGTGCCAGCAGCCCCCGGGACGGGAGAACCGGGGAGCTGTTTTTT
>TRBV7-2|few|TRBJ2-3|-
CASSPRVRGDTQYF
TGTGCCAGCAGCCCCCGGGTCCGAGGGGATACGCAGTATTTT
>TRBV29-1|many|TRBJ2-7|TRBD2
CSVEGTSGPGVYEQYF
TGCAGCGTTGAGGGGACTAGCGGTCCAGGTGTCTACGAGCAGTACTTC
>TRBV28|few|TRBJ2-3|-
CASSPLRVSDTQYF
TGTGCCAGCAGTCCATTAAGGGTATCCGATACGCAGTATTTT
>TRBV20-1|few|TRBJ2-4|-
CSARQMVGKNIQYF
TGCAGTGCTAGGCAAATGGTGGGCAAAAACATTCAGTACTTC
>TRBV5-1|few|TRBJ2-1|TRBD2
CASSLQGLAGYNEQFF
TGCGCCAGCAGCTTGCAGGGACTAGCGGGGTACAATGAGCAGTTCTTC
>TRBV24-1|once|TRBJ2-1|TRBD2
CATSGGTAGGYNEQFF
TGTGCCACCAGTGGGGGAACGGCGGGAGGCTACAATGAGCAGTTCTTC
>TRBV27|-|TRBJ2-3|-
CASSLTGLAADTQYF
TGTGCCAGCAGTTTAACGGGTCTTGCGGCAGATACGCAGTATTTT
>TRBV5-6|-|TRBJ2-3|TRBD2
CASSWTGTSGQNTQYF
TGTGCCAGCAGCTGGACCGGGACTAGCGGCCAAAATACGCAGTATTTT
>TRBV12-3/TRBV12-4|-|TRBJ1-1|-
CASSLMNEAFF
TGTGCCAGCAGTTTAATGAATGAAGCTTTCTTT
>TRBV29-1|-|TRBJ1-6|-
CSVRDQYNSPLHF
TGCAGCGTCCGAGACCAGTATAATTCACCCCTCCACTTT
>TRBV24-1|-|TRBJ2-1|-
CATSDGDNEQFF
TGTGCCACCAGTGACGGAGACAATGAGCAGTTCTTC
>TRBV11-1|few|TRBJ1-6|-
CASSLHPRNSPLHF
TGTGCCAGCAGCTTACACCCTCGTAATTCACCCCTCCACTTT
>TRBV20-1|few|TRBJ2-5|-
CSAMRDLRQETQYF
TGCAGTGCTATGCGGGACTTGAGGCAAGAGACCCAGTACTTC
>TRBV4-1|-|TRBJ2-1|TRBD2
CASSRGLADYNEQFF
TGCGCCAGCAGCCGGGGACTAGCGGATTACAATGAGCAGTTCTTC
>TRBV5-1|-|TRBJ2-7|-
CASSPGAGADEQYF
TGCGCCAGCAGCCCCGGTGCAGGGGCCGACGAGCAGTACTTC
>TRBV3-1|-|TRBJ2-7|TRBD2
CASSQVKGLGRARYEQYF
TGTGCCAGCAGCCAAGTAAAGGGTCTCGGGAGGGCCCGCTACGAGCAGTACTTC
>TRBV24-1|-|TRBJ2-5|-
CATSDPGPEETQYF
TGTGCCACCAGTGATCCCGGGCCTGAGGAGACCCAGTACTTC